This is a list of T cell receptor beta chains from one sample in a study of T cell changes during pregnancy in multiple sclerosis. Method: immunoSEQ multiplex PCR; TCRdb's copy keeps in-frame clones and lacks some. The sample contains 20,000 to 25,000 clones, 80% to 90% of which appear only once. Sequenced material: CD8+ T cells from peripheral blood mononuclear cells, taken in the first trimester of pregnancy. The receptors originated from a female donor with multiple sclerosis, enrolled in a pregnancy study. The CDR3 runs from the conserved cysteine through the conserved F or W. Each record gives: clone size, CDR3 length, D gene, J gene, V gene, CDR3 DNA, CDR3 protein. The D gene is left open where the match is weak. Size is stated for part of the rows, as once, few or many counts, or as a class when the clone is expanded.

clone size: .; CDR3 length: 15; D gene: .; J gene: TRBJ2-1; V gene: TRBV27; CDR3 DNA: TGTGCCAGCAGTTTAACGGGTCCCTCCTACAATGAGCAGTTCTTC; CDR3 protein: CASSLTGPSYNEQFF
clone size: .; CDR3 length: 12; D gene: .; J gene: TRBJ1-1; V gene: TRBV2; CDR3 DNA: TGTGCCATCCAGGGATGGGGCACTGAAGCTTTCTTT; CDR3 protein: CAIQGWGTEAFF
clone size: .; CDR3 length: 16; D gene: .; J gene: TRBJ2-7; V gene: TRBV4-2; CDR3 DNA: TGTGCCAGCAGCCAAGAGGCGAGCGGGTCCCCCTACGAGCAGTACTTC; CDR3 protein: CASSQEASGSPYEQYF
clone size: .; CDR3 length: 17; D gene: .; J gene: TRBJ2-2; V gene: TRBV7-9; CDR3 DNA: TGTGCCAGCAGCACCCTCCCATGGCAGGCTGACACCGGGGAGCTGTTTTTT; CDR3 protein: CASSTLPWQADTGELFF
clone size: .; CDR3 length: 18; D gene: TRBD1; J gene: TRBJ2-1; V gene: TRBV7-9; CDR3 DNA: TGTGCCAGCAGCCTCGACTTCAGTAAGCAGGGGGTGTACAATGAGCAGTTCTTC; CDR3 protein: CASSLDFSKQGVYNEQFF
clone size: .; CDR3 length: 13; D gene: TRBD2; J gene: TRBJ2-7; V gene: TRBV29-1; CDR3 DNA: TGCAGCGTCTCTAGCGGGGAGTACTACGAGCAGTACTTC; CDR3 protein: CSVSSGEYYEQYF
clone size: .; CDR3 length: 13; D gene: TRBD2; J gene: TRBJ2-5; V gene: TRBV29-1; CDR3 DNA: TGCAGCGTGGGAGCGGGGAAGGGGGAGACCCAGTACTTC; CDR3 protein: CSVGAGKGETQYF
clone size: .; CDR3 length: 16; D gene: TRBD1; J gene: TRBJ2-1; V gene: TRBV27; CDR3 DNA: TGTGCCAGCAGGGGGACAGGGGGGGGTCCTTACAATGAGCAGTTCTTC; CDR3 protein: CASRGTGGGPYNEQFF
clone size: .; CDR3 length: 15; D gene: TRBD1; J gene: TRBJ2-3; V gene: TRBV18; CDR3 DNA: TGTGCCAGCTCACCGCGGACAGGGGAGACAGATACGCAGTATTTT; CDR3 protein: CASSPRTGETDTQYF
clone size: .; CDR3 length: 16; D gene: TRBD1; J gene: TRBJ1-5; V gene: TRBV28; CDR3 DNA: TGTGCCAGCAGTTGGGAACGAGGGACAGCCCTTAGGCCCCAGCATTTT; CDR3 protein: CASSWERGTALRPQHF
clone size: .; CDR3 length: 14; D gene: TRBD2; J gene: TRBJ2-7; V gene: TRBV25-1; CDR3 DNA: TGTGCCAGCAGTGAGTTGCTAGCGGGAGACGAGCAGTACTTC; CDR3 protein: CASSELLAGDEQYF
clone size: .; CDR3 length: 13; D gene: .; J gene: TRBJ2-7; V gene: TRBV29-1; CDR3 DNA: TGCAGCGTTGAAGACGGGGAGTTGGGCGAGCAGTACTTC; CDR3 protein: CSVEDGELGEQYF
clone size: .; CDR3 length: 14; D gene: .; J gene: TRBJ1-5; V gene: TRBV5-5; CDR3 DNA: TGTGCCAGCAGCCGGGGGGCCGGCAATCAGCCCCAGCATTTT; CDR3 protein: CASSRGAGNQPQHF
clone size: .; CDR3 length: 11; D gene: .; J gene: TRBJ2-7; V gene: TRBV6-6; CDR3 DNA: TGTGCCAGCACCCCGTCCTACGAGCAGTACTTC; CDR3 protein: CASTPSYEQYF
clone size: .; CDR3 length: 15; D gene: TRBD1; J gene: TRBJ2-7; V gene: TRBV7-2; CDR3 DNA: TGTGCCAGCAGCTTCGAGGGGGCAGGGGGCTACGAGCAGTACTTC; CDR3 protein: CASSFEGAGGYEQYF
clone size: .; CDR3 length: 15; D gene: .; J gene: TRBJ2-5; V gene: TRBV11-2; CDR3 DNA: TGTGCCAGCAGCTTACTAGGGGGAAGCCAAGAGACCCAGTACTTC; CDR3 protein: CASSLLGGSQETQYF
clone size: .; CDR3 length: 18; D gene: TRBD2; J gene: TRBJ2-7; V gene: TRBV7-9; CDR3 DNA: TGTGCCAGCAGCGGAGAGGGCTTTAGCGGGAGGGGCTCCTACGAGCAGTACTTC; CDR3 protein: CASSGEGFSGRGSYEQYF
clone size: .; CDR3 length: 16; D gene: .; J gene: TRBJ1-1; V gene: TRBV28; CDR3 DNA: TGTGCCAGCAGTCCCCTTTTTTGGACAGAGAACACTGAAGCTTTCTTT; CDR3 protein: CASSPLFWTENTEAFF
clone size: .; CDR3 length: 15; D gene: .; J gene: TRBJ1-5; V gene: TRBV28; CDR3 DNA: TGTGCCAGCAGTTTAACAGGGCTGGGTAATCAGCCCCAGCATTTT; CDR3 protein: CASSLTGLGNQPQHF
clone size: .; CDR3 length: 16; D gene: TRBD2; J gene: TRBJ2-7; V gene: TRBV29-1; CDR3 DNA: TGCAGCGTTGAAGGAGAGCCGGCTAGCGGATCCTACGAGCAGTACTTC; CDR3 protein: CSVEGEPASGSYEQYF
clone size: few; CDR3 length: 16; D gene: TRBD1; J gene: TRBJ1-1; V gene: TRBV2; CDR3 DNA: TGTGCCAGCAGGGGAATTGGACAGGGGCTGAACACTGAAGCTTTCTTT; CDR3 protein: CASRGIGQGLNTEAFF
clone size: .; CDR3 length: 14; D gene: .; J gene: TRBJ2-2; V gene: TRBV6-5; CDR3 DNA: TGTGCCAGCAGTGCCCCGGGAAGTCGAGGGGAGCTGTTTTTT; CDR3 protein: CASSAPGSRGELFF
clone size: .; CDR3 length: 12; D gene: .; J gene: TRBJ2-7; V gene: TRBV7-9; CDR3 DNA: TGTGCCAGCAGCTTAGGGGGCTCCGAGCAGTACTTC; CDR3 protein: CASSLGGSEQYF
clone size: .; CDR3 length: 14; D gene: TRBD2; J gene: TRBJ2-7; V gene: TRBV7-2; CDR3 DNA: TGTGCCAGCAGCTTAGGCGGGAGGATCCACGAGCAGTACTTC; CDR3 protein: CASSLGGRIHEQYF
clone size: .; CDR3 length: 15; D gene: .; J gene: TRBJ2-6; V gene: TRBV4-2; CDR3 DNA: TGTGCCAGCAGCCAAACTAGCTCTGGGGCCAACGTCCTGACTTTC; CDR3 protein: CASSQTSSGANVLTF
clone size: few; CDR3 length: 12; D gene: TRBD1; J gene: TRBJ1-2; V gene: TRBV7-9; CDR3 DNA: TGTGCCAGCAGCTTGACAGGGGTAGGCTACACCTTC; CDR3 protein: CASSLTGVGYTF
clone size: .; CDR3 length: 15; D gene: TRBD2; J gene: TRBJ2-1; V gene: TRBV7-8; CDR3 DNA: TGTGCCAGCAGCCCACGACTAGCGGGAGAAAATGAGCAGTTCTTC; CDR3 protein: CASSPRLAGENEQFF
clone size: .; CDR3 length: 13; D gene: .; J gene: TRBJ2-5; V gene: TRBV6-9; CDR3 DNA: TGTGCCAGCAGTTCGACAGGACGCGAGACCCAGTACTTC; CDR3 protein: CASSSTGRETQYF
clone size: .; CDR3 length: 13; D gene: .; J gene: TRBJ2-5; V gene: TRBV7-9; CDR3 DNA: TGTGCCAGCAGACAAGACATCCAAGAGACCCAGTACTTC; CDR3 protein: CASRQDIQETQYF
clone size: .; CDR3 length: 13; D gene: .; J gene: TRBJ2-1; V gene: TRBV7-8; CDR3 DNA: TGTGCCAGCAGCTTAAGTTCCCAGCGGATGCAGTTCTTC; CDR3 protein: CASSLSSQRMQFF
clone size: .; CDR3 length: 14; D gene: TRBD2; J gene: TRBJ2-7; V gene: TRBV4-3; CDR3 DNA: TGCGCCAGCAGCCCGGGGACTAGTCATTTCGAGCAGTACTTC; CDR3 protein: CASSPGTSHFEQYF
clone size: .; CDR3 length: 14; D gene: .; J gene: TRBJ1-1; V gene: TRBV4-3; CDR3 DNA: TGCGCCAGCAGCCTAGACAGGTTCAACACTGAAGCTTTCTTT; CDR3 protein: CASSLDRFNTEAFF
clone size: .; CDR3 length: 13; D gene: .; J gene: TRBJ2-3; V gene: TRBV6-1; CDR3 DNA: TGTGCCAGCAGATCTAGCGGCACAGATACGCAGTATTTT; CDR3 protein: CASRSSGTDTQYF
clone size: .; CDR3 length: 15; D gene: TRBD2; J gene: TRBJ2-7; V gene: TRBV2; CDR3 DNA: TGTGCCAGCAGTTCCTTACTAGCGGGCGCATACGAGCAGTACTTC; CDR3 protein: CASSSLLAGAYEQYF
clone size: .; CDR3 length: 16; D gene: TRBD1; J gene: TRBJ2-7; V gene: TRBV28; CDR3 DNA: TGTGCCAGCACCATCCAACCGGGACAGGGGGAATACGAGCAGTACTTC; CDR3 protein: CASTIQPGQGEYEQYF
clone size: once; CDR3 length: 15; D gene: TRBD1; J gene: TRBJ2-1; V gene: TRBV28; CDR3 DNA: TGTGCCAGCAGCCTGGGACAGGGGCCCGACAATGAGCAGTTCTTC; CDR3 protein: CASSLGQGPDNEQFF
clone size: .; CDR3 length: 17; D gene: TRBD2; J gene: TRBJ2-3; V gene: TRBV27; CDR3 DNA: TGTGCCAGCAGTCCAGGTCTGGCGGGAGGGCCCGTTGATACGCAGTATTTT; CDR3 protein: CASSPGLAGGPVDTQYF
clone size: .; CDR3 length: 14; D gene: .; J gene: TRBJ2-7; V gene: TRBV9; CDR3 DNA: TGTGCCAGCAGCGTAACGTCAGGGTTCTACGAGCAGTACTTC; CDR3 protein: CASSVTSGFYEQYF
clone size: .; CDR3 length: 16; D gene: .; J gene: TRBJ2-3; V gene: TRBV9; CDR3 DNA: TGTGCCAGCAGCTCCTCGGGGACTGTAGGTGTGGATACGCAGTATTTT; CDR3 protein: CASSSSGTVGVDTQYF
clone size: once; CDR3 length: 13; D gene: TRBD2; J gene: TRBJ2-7; V gene: TRBV27; CDR3 DNA: TGTGCCAGCGGGTGGACTAGCTCCTACGAGCAGTACTTC; CDR3 protein: CASGWTSSYEQYF
clone size: once; CDR3 length: 11; D gene: .; J gene: TRBJ2-7; V gene: TRBV27; CDR3 DNA: TGTGCCAGCAGTTCCTCTTACGAGCAGTACTTC; CDR3 protein: CASSSSYEQYF
clone size: .; CDR3 length: 12; D gene: .; J gene: TRBJ2-5; V gene: TRBV5-1; CDR3 DNA: TGCGCCAGCAGCTTTGCGGGGGACATCCAGTACTTC; CDR3 protein: CASSFAGDIQYF
clone size: .; CDR3 length: 14; D gene: TRBD2; J gene: TRBJ2-4; V gene: TRBV5-4; CDR3 DNA: TGTGCCAGCAGCCCCTGGACTAGTTCCAACATTCAGTACTTC; CDR3 protein: CASSPWTSSNIQYF
clone size: .; CDR3 length: 13; D gene: .; J gene: TRBJ2-7; V gene: TRBV4-3; CDR3 DNA: TGCGCCAGCAGCCAAGATTTCGGGGTTGAGCAGTACTTC; CDR3 protein: CASSQDFGVEQYF
clone size: .; CDR3 length: 18; D gene: TRBD1; J gene: TRBJ2-5; V gene: TRBV7-9; CDR3 DNA: TGTGCCAGCACCAGGAGCGTGTCGGGACAGTTGTTTGGAGAGACCCAGTACTTC; CDR3 protein: CASTRSVSGQLFGETQYF
clone size: .; CDR3 length: 15; D gene: TRBD1; J gene: TRBJ2-3; V gene: TRBV19; CDR3 DNA: TGTGCCAGTAGTACCCGGGACAGGGTGGCAGATACGCAGTATTTT; CDR3 protein: CASSTRDRVADTQYF
clone size: .; CDR3 length: 16; D gene: .; J gene: TRBJ1-5; V gene: TRBV27; CDR3 DNA: TGTGCCAGCGGGATAGGAGGCCCCCCTAGCAATCAGCCCCAGCATTTT; CDR3 protein: CASGIGGPPSNQPQHF
clone size: .; CDR3 length: 15; D gene: TRBD2; J gene: TRBJ2-1; V gene: TRBV6-4; CDR3 DNA: TGTGCCAGCAGTGCCCTAGCGGGAGCAGCCAATGAGCAGTTCTTC; CDR3 protein: CASSALAGAANEQFF
clone size: .; CDR3 length: 14; D gene: .; J gene: TRBJ2-7; V gene: TRBV27; CDR3 DNA: TGTGCCAGCAGTTTAAGAGGGAAATCCTACGAGCAGTACTTC; CDR3 protein: CASSLRGKSYEQYF
clone size: few; CDR3 length: 15; D gene: TRBD2; J gene: TRBJ2-1; V gene: TRBV4-1; CDR3 DNA: TGCGCCAGCAGCCAAGTGACTAGCGGGAGTAATGAGCAGTTCTTC; CDR3 protein: CASSQVTSGSNEQFF
clone size: medium-sized; CDR3 length: 16; D gene: .; J gene: TRBJ1-3; V gene: TRBV15; CDR3 DNA: TGTGCCACCAGCAGAGATGGCCGGGGTTCTGGAAACACCATATATTTT; CDR3 protein: CATSRDGRGSGNTIYF
clone size: .; CDR3 length: 13; D gene: .; J gene: TRBJ2-1; V gene: TRBV19; CDR3 DNA: TGTGCCAGTAGTCAGGGAAGGGACAATGAGCAGTTCTTC; CDR3 protein: CASSQGRDNEQFF
clone size: .; CDR3 length: 12; D gene: .; J gene: TRBJ2-7; V gene: TRBV5-1; CDR3 DNA: TGCGCCAGCAGATTTACCAGGGACGAGCAGTACTTC; CDR3 protein: CASRFTRDEQYF
clone size: once; CDR3 length: 16; D gene: TRBD2; J gene: TRBJ2-2; V gene: TRBV4-3; CDR3 DNA: TGCGCCAGCAGATCCTCTAGCGGGACGAACACCGGGGAGCTGTTTTTT; CDR3 protein: CASRSSSGTNTGELFF
clone size: .; CDR3 length: 15; D gene: TRBD1; J gene: TRBJ2-1; V gene: TRBV4-3; CDR3 DNA: TGCGCCAGCAGCCTGGGGACAGGGGCCTACAATGAGCAGTTCTTC; CDR3 protein: CASSLGTGAYNEQFF
clone size: .; CDR3 length: 14; D gene: .; J gene: TRBJ1-2; V gene: TRBV29-1; CDR3 DNA: TGCAGCGTTGAAGAGGCGGACAATAACTATGGCTACACCTTC; CDR3 protein: CSVEEADNNYGYTF
clone size: medium-sized; CDR3 length: 14; D gene: TRBD1; J gene: TRBJ2-3; V gene: TRBV6-4; CDR3 DNA: TGTGCCAGCAGTGACTCACAGGGGGCAGATACGCAGTATTTT; CDR3 protein: CASSDSQGADTQYF